The 12 T cell receptor beta chains in this list originate from one sample, sequenced in a study of PD-1 blockade in classical Hodgkin lymphoma. Only in-frame clones appear in the TCRdb table, and some are missing; sequencing was by immunoSEQ multiplex PCR. The profile covers over 85,000 clones, with over 75% appearing a single time and around 3% taken by the ten largest. Time point of the sample: cycle 4 day 1 (C4D1), after five to seven weeks of nivolumab. Each of the patients experienced relapse following autologous stem cell transplantation, and their brentuximab vedotin exposure differed. Sequencing was performed on peripheral blood mononuclear cells (PBMCs), taken before the fourth cycle of nivolumab. All receptors come from a human donor with classical Hodgkin lymphoma.

The chain links TRBV7-2 to TRBJ2-3; D possibly corresponds to TRBD2 (6 bases). This CDR3 spans 14 amino acids. CDR1 is SGHTA and CDR2 is FQGNSA in the germline V gene. V was cut by 3 bases and J by 2 bases, with 9 bases left in between. CDR3 residues: CASSLTSYTDTQYF. The DNA of the CDR3 is TGTGCCAGCAGCTTGACTAGTTACACAGATACGCAGTATTTT. Drawing the rest from reference TRBV7-2 and TRBJ2-3, the complete variable domain is GAGVSQSPSNKVTEKGKDVELRCDPISGHTALYWYRQSLGQGLEFLIYFQGNSAPDKSGLPSDRFSAERTGGSVSTLTIQRTQQEDSAVYLCASSLTSYTDTQYFGPGTRLTVL.

This clone was seen a few times. This chain uses TRBV27 with TRBJ2-7; 7 positions match TRBD1. In germline, CDR1 is MNHEY, CDR2 SMNVEV (reference sequence). The V gene end was trimmed by 3 bases and the J gene end by 3 bases; junction bases not matched to a gene: 2. CDR3 length: 13 residues. DNA for the CDR3: TGTGCCAGCAGTTTCACAGGGGACTACGAGCAGTACTTC. Protein: CASSFTGDYEQYF.

The rearrangement uses TRBV6-4 and TRBJ1-4, with TRBD1 as a possible D gene (5 bases). Germline-derived CDR1 and CDR2 are MRHNA and SNTAGT. V gave up 5 bases and J gave up 0 bases, with 10 bases separating them. This CDR3 has 15 amino acids. The CDR3 coding sequence is TGTGCCAGCAGTCGAGGGGTTGCAACTAATGAAAAACTGTTTTTT. It yields the protein CASSRGVATNEKLFF.

The genes are TRBV5-1 and TRBJ2-7; a possible D gene is TRBD1 (5 bases). V was trimmed by 5 bases and J by 0 bases, leaving 15 bases between them. This CDR3 is built from 15 residues. In germline, CDR1 is SGHRS, CDR2 YFSETQ. CDR3 in amino acids: CASRGVPDSSYEQYF. CDR3 nucleotide sequence: TGCGCCAGCAGAGGGGTGCCTGACAGCTCCTACGAGCAGTACTTC.

This clone was seen just once. The V gene is TRBV11-2, the J gene TRBJ2-2; tentatively, D is TRBD2 (5 bases). V gave up 5 bases and J gave up 10 bases, with 20 bases separating them. The germline CDR1 and CDR2 sequences are SGHAT and FQNNGV. There are 15 residues in the CDR3. The CDR3: CASSPGKSWVEELFF. For the CDR3, the DNA is TGTGCCAGCAGCCCCGGGAAAAGCTGGGTGGAGGAGCTGTTTTTT.

A single count supports this clone. This chain links TRBV5-4 with TRBJ2-5; 7 bases line up with TRBD1. This CDR3 region has 14 residues. CDR1 and CDR2 (germline): SGHNT, YYREEE (reference sequence). After removal of 3 bases from V and 1 base from J, the junction contained 3 bases not matched to a gene. The CDR3 sequence: CASSSTGAQETQYF. For the CDR3, the DNA is TGTGCCAGCAGCTCCACAGGGGCCCAAGAGACCCAGTACTTC.

V is TRBV7-9 and J is TRBJ2-3; no reliable D call. CDR3 size: 15 residues. The V end lost 4 bases, the J end lost 3 bases, and 14 bases lay between the germline ends. Germline assignment: CDR1 SEHNR and CDR2 FQNEAQ (reference sequence). The CDR3 bases are TGTGCCAGCAGCTCCCTGGGCGTGGGTACAGATACGCAGTATTTT. Protein sequence: CASSSLGVGTDTQYF.

This sequence joins TRBV5-1 and TRBJ1-6, with 9 positions matching TRBD1. Trimming cost V 4 bases and J 11 bases; bases outside gene matches: 10. From germline, CDR1 is SGHRS and CDR2 YFSETQ. This CDR3 spans 15 amino acids. Here the CDR3 DNA reads TGCGCCAGCAGCCGGACAGGGGCGGGCCCCGCACCCCTCCACTTT. Translation: CASSRTGAGPAPLHF.

The chain joins TRBV10-2 to TRBJ1-1; no definite D call. The CDR3 has 11 residues. Germline V gene sequence: CDR1 WSHSY, CDR2 SAAADI. V lost 8 bases, J lost 3 bases, and 7 bases lay in between. The CDR3 nucleotides are TGCGCCAGCCAGGTAGACACTGAAGCTTTCTTT. This encodes CASQVDTEAFF.

The chain combines TRBV6-5 with TRBJ1-4, with D uncertain. Trimming removed 2 bases at V and 5 bases at J, with 12 bases between. Germline loops: CDR1 MNHEY, CDR2 SVGAGI. This CDR3 has 15 amino acids. CDR3 nucleotides: TGTGCCAGCAGTTACCAACAGAATTCCAATGAAAAACTGTTTTTT. It encodes CASSYQQNSNEKLFF.

The genes are TRBV5-6 and TRBJ2-3; unclear D gene. The CDR3 extends over 16 amino acids. Germline V gene lookup returns CDR1 SGHDT and CDR2 YYEEEE. The ends were cut back, 0 bases at V and 1 base at J, with 12 bases in the middle. CDR3 nucleotide sequence: TGTGCCAGCAGCTTGGACTTGGAGTGGGGCACAGATACGCAGTATTTT. Translation: CASSLDLEWGTDTQYF.

The chain employs TRBV13 and TRBJ1-1; the D gene is possibly TRBD1 (5 bases). This CDR3 is 14 amino acids long. The V end lost 5 bases, the J end lost 0 bases, and 10 bases lay between the germline ends. Germline loops: CDR1 PRHDT, CDR2 FYEKMQ (reference sequence). CDR3: CASSARQLNTEAFF. The CDR3 nucleotides are TGTGCCAGCAGCGCCCGACAGCTGAACACTGAAGCTTTCTTT. Full variable domain (outside the CDR3, taken from reference TRBV13 and TRBJ1-1): AAGVIQSPRHLIKEKRETATLKCYPIPRHDTVYWYQQGPGQDPQFLISFYEKMQSDKGSIPDRFSAQQFSDYHSELNMSSLELGDSALYFCASSARQLNTEAFFGQGTRLTVV.